The T cell receptor beta chain described here comes from a study of blood T cell repertoires in COVID-19. Study summary: Acute-phase and convalescent COVID-19 samples originated in the United States, Italy and Spain.

Germline CDR1 and CDR2: LNHDA and SQIVND (reference sequence). The V and J ends lost 8 bases and 0 bases respectively, with 13 bases between them. The CDR3 runs to 14 residues. Original methodology: It was from reference gene primer amplification that nucleated cell counts were estimated. Profiling relied on immunoSEQ multiplex PCR, and the TCRdb table lists in-frame clones only, not all of them. From that table come the V and J calls and clone size; the DNA was used to work out D and trimming. The profile shows some 340,000 clones, 85% to 95% of them singletons. V usage is TRBV19 and J usage is TRBJ1-1, with unresolved D. This clonotype was obtained from a woman younger than 45 who had been exposed to COVID-19. Sequenced input: PBMCs or T cells enriched from blood (not recorded which). The CDR3 loop reads CASVNSRVNTEAFF. In nucleotides, the CDR3 is TGTGCCAGTGTTAATAGCCGTGTGAACACTGAAGCTTTCTTT. Based on the CDR3 plus reference TRBV19 and TRBJ1-1, the full variable domain is DGGITQSPKYLFRKEGQNVTLSCEQNLNHDAMYWYRQDPGQGLRLIYYSQIVNDFQKGDIAEGYSVSREKKESFPLTVTSAQKNPTAFYLCASVNSRVNTEAFFGQGTRLTVV.